This T cell receptor (beta chain) originates from a study of low-dose radiotherapy and immunotherapy resistance in tumors. Background on the study: Every 2 weeks, cohort 1 got 0.5 Gy, reaching 6.5 Gy to the planning target volume. Dosing for Cohort 2 consisted of 1 Gy per fraction every two weeks, reaching a total of 13 Gy over 26 weeks.

This clonotype came up many times. Per the germline V gene, CDR1 is SEHNR and CDR2 is FQNEAQ (reference sequence). Trimming pared 7 bases from V and 1 base from J, leaving 3 bases between. The CDR3 sequence is 11 residues long. Time point denoted: before trial treatment. TRAV- and TRBV-specific primers primed first-strand cDNA, covering alpha and beta chains. For amplifying TCRs, the PCR ran for about 22 cycles with Phusion, which was used together with a constant-region primer and the adapter on the V primers. Each CDR3 protein is one row after TCRdb ran MiXCR on the reads. The sample shows tens of thousands of distinct CDR3 sequences, 25% to 40% of them seen only once.

The V call is TRBV7-9, the J call TRBJ2-3; D ambiguous. This receptor was identified in a male donor with gallbladder cancer. The sample here was PBMCs, taken before treatment. The CDR3, as DNA: TGTGCCAGCACAGGCACAGATACGCAGTATTTT. It yields the protein CASTGTDTQYF.